This T cell receptor beta chain was captured in a study of blood T cell repertoires in COVID-19. Background on the study: Sites in the United States, Italy and Spain provided acute and convalescent COVID-19 samples. T cells, B-cell-depleted T cells, or PBMCs supplied cDNA or gDNA.

The CDR3 is 16 amino acids. Germline-derived CDR1 and CDR2 are MDHEN and SYDVKM. The junction had 10 bases not matched to a gene; V was cut back by 6 bases and J by 0 bases. Followed longitudinally, the Seattle patients had been enrolled during active infection. Authors' data handling: Counts of nucleated cells, estimated from reference gene primer amplification, were obtained. This table comes from immunoSEQ multiplex PCR, and its TCRdb copy is limited to in-frame clones, with some not included. That table supplies the V and J calls and clone size; D and trimming were determined from the DNA. The table has some 62,000 clones, 75% to 90% seen once.

The V gene is TRBV28, the J gene TRBJ2-5; 7 nucleotides agree with TRBD2. The origin of this receptor is a woman aged 60-75 years with COVID-19, enrolled during active disease. Sequenced: peripheral blood. As DNA, the CDR3 is TGTGCCAGCAGCTGGGAGGGACCTCGGTACCAAGAGACCCAGTACTTC. It encodes CASSWEGPRYQETQYF.